The clone carrying this T cell receptor beta chain was counted between two and nine times. Its cognate antigen is unknown. The data were taken from a study of response to subunit inactivated influenza vaccine. Study-level results: Authors suggested each seasonal influenza vaccination recruits few new T cells.

TCRdb independently ran MiXCR on the RT-PCR reads; one entry per CDR3 protein. The sample carries 550,000 to 800,000 distinct CDR3 sequences, about a sixth recorded once. Looked up from germline, CDR1 is LNHNV and CDR2 is YYDKDF (reference sequence). CDR3 size: 15 residues. V was pared by 0 bases and J by 4 bases, with 9 bases between. The chain carries TRBV15 and TRBJ2-2; D remains ambiguous. Sequencing was performed on PBMCs from blood, taken about 12 days after vaccination. The receptor's source is a man aged 45 to 65 who received an inactivated influenza vaccine. For the CDR3, the DNA is TGTGCCACCAGCAGAGATATTACGGTCACCGGGGAGCTGTTTTTT. Residues: CATSRDITVTGELFF.